The clone carrying this TCR beta chain was observed once. The source of the sample is a study of blood T cell repertoires in COVID-19. Study context: Spain, Italy and the United States supplied samples that represented acute and convalescent COVID-19. Sources were T cells, B-cell-depleted T cells, or PBMCs; the material itself was cDNA or gDNA.

As handled by the study authors: For nucleated cells, counts were estimated from reference gene primer amplification. TCRdb's copy holds only in-frame clones and misses some; the assay was immunoSEQ multiplex PCR. V, J and clone size are taken as reported in that table, and D and trimming were inferred from the DNA itself. The sample holds hundreds of thousands of clones; roughly 82% are singletons and the top ten take approximately 4.5%. The receptor's source is a woman in her sixties or seventies with acute or convalescent COVID-19. Sequenced input: peripheral blood.

The DNA for the CDR3 is TGTGCCATCAGTGAGGGACAGGGGACCCATAATTCACCCCTCCACTTT. Its translation: CAISEGQGTHNSPLHF. The chain is built from TRBV10-3 and TRBJ1-6; TRBD1 agrees at 9 bases. CDR1 ENHRY and CDR2 SYGVKD come from the germline V gene. The CDR3 has 16 amino acids. The ends lost 2 bases at V and 5 bases at J; junction bases unmatched: 4.